These T cell receptor beta chains were read from a single sample in a study of PD-L1 blockade in urothelial cancer. Generated by immunoSEQ multiplex PCR, the TCRdb table keeps only in-frame clones and is missing some. Here the sample spans about 130,000 clones, 86% being singletons. The source material was PBMCs, sampled around atezolizumab (anti-PD-L1) treatment. The receptors come from a man aged 50-59 years with urothelial cancer. Both conserved end residues are part of each CDR3. A D gene is named only where the DNA matches it firmly. Clone size is given for some rows only: seen once, a few or many times, or a class if the clone is expanded.

j_call cdr3_length clone_size v_call d_call cdr3_nt cdr3_aa
TRBJ2-5 14 once TRBV29-1 . TGCAGCGTTGTAGGCGGGTTGTACCAAGAGACCCAGTACTTC CSVVGGLYQETQYF
TRBJ1-2 16 . TRBV14 . TGTGCCAGCAGCCAAGTTGCAGGGAGGTCCCACTATGGCTACACCTTC CASSQVAGRSHYGYTF
TRBJ2-2 17 . TRBV11-2 TRBD1 TGTGCCAGCAGCTTAGATCTTAGGACAGGGGGTTCCGGGGAGCTGTTTTTT CASSLDLRTGGSGELFF
TRBJ1-3 17 . TRBV27 TRBD1 TGTGCCAGCAGTCCCTTTGGACAGGGTCGCTCTGGAAACACCATATATTTT CASSPFGQGRSGNTIYF
TRBJ2-7 14 few TRBV7-6 . TGTGCCAGCAGTCCTGGACAGAACCGCTACGAGCAGTACTTC CASSPGQNRYEQYF
TRBJ1-1 16 . TRBV7-9 . TGTGCCAGCAGCTTAGGAGGCACCAGGGTTGACACTGAAGCTTTCTTT CASSLGGTRVDTEAFF
TRBJ1-1 13 . TRBV28 . TGTGCCAGCAGTCCCTCGTTGAACACTGAAGCTTTCTTT CASSPSLNTEAFF
TRBJ1-2 15 . TRBV4-1 . TGCGCCAGCAGCCAAACGGGGAGCCTAAACTATGGCTACACCTTC CASSQTGSLNYGYTF
TRBJ2-3 13 . TRBV27 . TGTGCCAGCAGTCCGCAGGGTCCGTATACGCAGTATTTT CASSPQGPYTQYF
TRBJ2-2 15 . TRBV6-4 TRBD2 TGTGCCAGCAGTGAGGCTAGCGGGAGCACCGGGGAGCTGTTTTTT CASSEASGSTGELFF
TRBJ2-1 12 . TRBV7-9 . TGTGCCACCCAACTAGGCTACAATGAGCAGTTCTTC CATQLGYNEQFF
TRBJ2-1 15 few TRBV4-2 TRBD2 TGTGCCAGCTCCGGGACTAGCGGAGACTACAATGAGCAGTTCTTC CASSGTSGDYNEQFF
TRBJ1-1 12 once TRBV18 . TGTGCCAGCTCACCGGGGCGAACTGAAGCTTTCTTT CASSPGRTEAFF
TRBJ1-6 16 . TRBV4-2 . TGTGCCAGCAGCCAAGAAGGGATAGGGAGTGATTCACCCCTCCACTTT CASSQEGIGSDSPLHF
TRBJ2-2 14 . TRBV11-3 . TGTGCCAGCAGCTTAGCACAGTACACCGGGGAGCTGTTTTTT CASSLAQYTGELFF
TRBJ2-5 15 . TRBV7-2 TRBD2 TGTGCCAGCAGCATGGACAGCGGGAGATATGAGACCCAGTACTTC CASSMDSGRYETQYF
TRBJ2-7 15 . TRBV25-1 . TGTGCCAGCGTTGATAGCTCCCGACTCGGTTACGAGCAGTACTTC CASVDSSRLGYEQYF
TRBJ1-4 15 . TRBV2 TRBD1 TGTGCCAGCAGTGCCCGGACAGGACGAGGCGAAAAACTGTTTTTT CASSARTGRGEKLFF
TRBJ2-7 15 . TRBV11-2 TRBD1 TGTGCCAGCAGCCGGAAACAGGGGGAAGGATACGAGCAGTACTTC CASSRKQGEGYEQYF
TRBJ1-1 13 few TRBV6-1 . TGTGCCAGCAGATTACAGGGAAACACTGAAGCTTTCTTT CASRLQGNTEAFF
TRBJ1-6 14 . TRBV19 TRBD1 TGTGCCAAACAAAGAACAGGGGATAATTCACCCCTCCACTTT CAKQRTGDNSPLHF
TRBJ2-1 15 . TRBV30 . TGTGCCTGGAGTGTAACAGCGGTACCCTACAATGAGCAGTTCTTC CAWSVTAVPYNEQFF
TRBJ2-3 15 . TRBV30 TRBD2 TGTGCCTGGAGCGGAGGGGGACTAGCGACAGATACGCAGTATTTT CAWSGGGLATDTQYF
TRBJ2-2 16 . TRBV10-2 . TGCGCCAGCAGTGAGTCGAGGCGAACGAACACCGGGGAGCTGTTTTTT CASSESRRTNTGELFF
TRBJ1-1 14 . TRBV28 TRBD1 TGTGCCAGCAGTTCCGGACAGGGGAGGACTGAAGCTTTCTTT CASSSGQGRTEAFF
TRBJ1-6 14 few TRBV18 . TGTGCCAGCTCACCAAATACAGGGAATTCACCCCTCCACTTT CASSPNTGNSPLHF
TRBJ1-4 17 . TRBV7-6 TRBD1 TGTGCCAGCAGCTTAAGGCCGGGGACAGGGTTGAATGAAAAACTGTTTTTT CASSLRPGTGLNEKLFF
TRBJ1-2 14 few TRBV6-5 . TGTGCCAGCGCCCCAGCGGGACACGGATATGGCTACACCTTC CASAPAGHGYGYTF
TRBJ2-7 15 . TRBV28 . TGTGCCAGCAGTTTCAATAAACAGGGTTCCTACGAGCAGTACTTC CASSFNKQGSYEQYF
TRBJ1-6 15 . TRBV6-1 . TGTGCCAGCGCGGGGGGGACCACCTATAATTCACCCCTCCACTTT CASAGGTTYNSPLHF
TRBJ1-1 16 . TRBV4-1 TRBD1 TGCGCCAGCAGCCAAGGATCCAACAGGGGGGGCACTGAAGCTTTCTTT CASSQGSNRGGTEAFF
TRBJ2-6 16 . TRBV18 . TGTGCCAGCTCACCACTAGGAGGTCAGGGGGGCAGAGTCCTGACTTTC CASSPLGGQGGRVLTF
TRBJ1-2 13 few TRBV6-6 . TGTGCCAGCAGTTACCTTGAGGGAAATGGCTACACCTTC CASSYLEGNGYTF
TRBJ2-1 15 . TRBV5-1 . TGCGCCAGCAGCTTGGCGGGGTCTGGTATGAATGAGCAGTTCTTC CASSLAGSGMNEQFF
TRBJ2-1 15 . TRBV19 TRBD2 TGTGCCAGTAGTATTTCGGCTAGCGGGAACAATGAGCAGTTCTTC CASSISASGNNEQFF
TRBJ1-2 13 . TRBV5-1 . TGCGCCAGCAGCTTGGACGGGTCCTATGGCTACACCTTC CASSLDGSYGYTF
TRBJ2-1 14 . TRBV19 TRBD2 TGTGCCAGTAGTGTTATAGCGGGAGACAATGAGCAGTTCTTC CASSVIAGDNEQFF
TRBJ2-7 15 . TRBV5-5 TRBD2 TGTGCCAGCAGCTTCACTAGCGGGAGAAACTACGAGCAGTACTTC CASSFTSGRNYEQYF
TRBJ2-7 13 few TRBV7-2 TRBD2 TGTGCCAGCAGCTACACGGGACTACCCGAGCAGTACTTC CASSYTGLPEQYF
TRBJ1-6 15 few TRBV7-8 TRBD1 TGTGCCAGCAGCTTCTTAGGGGGCGCGAATTCACCCCTCCACTTT CASSFLGGANSPLHF
TRBJ1-1 13 . TRBV2 . TGTGCCAGCCCGGGCGGGGGGGGAGTTATAACTTTCTTT CASPGGGGVITFF
TRBJ2-2 15 . TRBV2 . TGTGCCAGCAGTGAAGGTACTCCGAACACCGGGGAGCTGTTTTTT CASSEGTPNTGELFF
TRBJ2-1 16 once TRBV5-4 . TGTGCCAGCAGCTTAGATGTTGAGCGGGCGGGTAATGAGCAGTTCTTC CASSLDVERAGNEQFF
TRBJ2-5 15 . TRBV30 . TGTGCCTGGAGTGTCGGGGGAGTGACGGGGGAGACCCAGTACTTC CAWSVGGVTGETQYF
TRBJ1-5 12 . TRBV6-5 . TGTGCCAGCAAGGGGGAACCGCCTCACCAGCATTTT CASKGEPPHQHF
TRBJ1-2 14 . TRBV28 . TGTGCCAGCAGTTTTCAGGACAACTACTATGGCTACACCTTC CASSFQDNYYGYTF
TRBJ1-6 13 . TRBV2 TRBD1 TGTGCCAGCCTCAGGGGGCTGGGATCACCCCTCCACTTT CASLRGLGSPLHF
TRBJ2-2 16 few TRBV28 TRBD2 TGTGCCAGCAGTTTAACTAGCGGGCAGAACACCGGGGAGCTGTTTTTT CASSLTSGQNTGELFF
TRBJ2-1 14 . TRBV12-5 . TGTGCTAGTGGTTCGGGGGACGGGAACAATGAGCAGTTCTTC CASGSGDGNNEQFF
TRBJ2-3 15 . TRBV2 TRBD2 TGTGCCAGCAGTGTAAGTCTAGCGGACACAGATACGCAGTATTTT CASSVSLADTDTQYF
TRBJ2-7 15 . TRBV28 TRBD2 TGTGCCAGCAGTTTAGAACTAGCGGGAGGGGGCGAGCAGTACTTC CASSLELAGGGEQYF